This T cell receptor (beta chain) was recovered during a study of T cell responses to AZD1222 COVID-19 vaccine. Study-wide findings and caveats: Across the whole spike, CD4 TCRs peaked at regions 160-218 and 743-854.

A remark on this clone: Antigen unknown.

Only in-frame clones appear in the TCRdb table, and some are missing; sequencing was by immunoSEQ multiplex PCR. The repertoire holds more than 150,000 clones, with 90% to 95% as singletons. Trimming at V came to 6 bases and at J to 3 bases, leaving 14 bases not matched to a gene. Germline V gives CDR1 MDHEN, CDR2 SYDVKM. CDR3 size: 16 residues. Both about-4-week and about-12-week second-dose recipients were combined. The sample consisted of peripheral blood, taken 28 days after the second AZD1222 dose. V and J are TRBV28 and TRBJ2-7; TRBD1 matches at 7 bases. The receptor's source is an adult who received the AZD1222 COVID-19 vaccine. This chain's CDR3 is CASSQTGSGDNYEQYF. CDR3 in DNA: TGTGCCAGCAGCCAGACAGGGTCCGGGGACAACTACGAGCAGTACTTC.